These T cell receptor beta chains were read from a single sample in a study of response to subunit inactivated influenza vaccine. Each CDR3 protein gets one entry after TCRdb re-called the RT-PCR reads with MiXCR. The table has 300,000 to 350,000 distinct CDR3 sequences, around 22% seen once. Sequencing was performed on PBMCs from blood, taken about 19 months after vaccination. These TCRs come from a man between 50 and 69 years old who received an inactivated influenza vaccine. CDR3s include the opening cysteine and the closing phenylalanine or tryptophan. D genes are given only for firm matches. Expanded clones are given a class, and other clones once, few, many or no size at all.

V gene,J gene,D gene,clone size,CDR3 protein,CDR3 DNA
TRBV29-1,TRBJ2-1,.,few,CSVGRDSYNEQFF,TGCAGCGTTGGACGCGACTCCTACAATGAGCAGTTCTTC
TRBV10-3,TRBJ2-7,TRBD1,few,CAISPGQVYEQYF,TGTGCCATCAGCCCGGGACAGGTCTACGAGCAGTACTTC
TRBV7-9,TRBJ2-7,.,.,CASSLVATYEQYF,TGTGCCAGCAGCTTGGTCGCGACCTACGAGCAGTACTTC
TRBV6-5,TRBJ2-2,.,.,CASSFYSNTGELFF,TGTGCCAGCAGTTTTTACTCGAACACCGGGGAGCTGTTTTTT
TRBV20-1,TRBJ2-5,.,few,CSAPGKETQYF,TGCAGTGCTCCGGGAAAAGAGACCCAGTACTTC
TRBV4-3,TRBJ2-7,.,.,CASSQEIRTARNYEQYF,TGCGCCAGCAGCCAAGAGATCCGGACAGCGAGAAATTACGAGCAGTACTTC
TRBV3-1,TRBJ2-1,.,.,CASSLRDLPYNEQFF,TGTGCCAGCAGCCTTCGAGACCTACCCTACAATGAGCAGTTCTTC
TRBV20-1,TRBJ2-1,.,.,CSATAIDPSSYNEQFF,TGCAGTGCTACCGCGATTGATCCGAGCTCCTACAATGAGCAGTTCTTC
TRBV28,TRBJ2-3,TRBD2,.,CASSPRGLAGGKWTDTQYF,TGTGCCAGCAGCCCGCGGGGACTAGCGGGGGGGAAATGGACAGATACGCAGTATTTT
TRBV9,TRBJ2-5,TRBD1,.,CASSIGTGFGETQYF,TGTGCCAGCAGCATCGGGACAGGGTTTGGGGAGACCCAGTACTTC
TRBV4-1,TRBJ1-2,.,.,CASRLGAGEYYGYTF,TGCGCCAGCAGACTTGGGGCAGGAGAATACTATGGCTACACCTTC
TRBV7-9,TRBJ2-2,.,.,CASSPPGGQDGELFF,TGTGCCAGCAGCCCCCCAGGGGGGCAAGACGGGGAGCTGTTTTTT
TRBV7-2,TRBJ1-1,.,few,CASSLRILGTNTEAFF,TGTGCCAGCAGCTTACGGATACTAGGCACGAACACTGAAGCTTTCTTT
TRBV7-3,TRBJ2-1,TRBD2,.,CASSPRGGPVLSYNEQFF,TGTGCCAGCAGCCCCCGGGGGGGCCCGGTCCTCTCCTACAATGAGCAGTTCTTC